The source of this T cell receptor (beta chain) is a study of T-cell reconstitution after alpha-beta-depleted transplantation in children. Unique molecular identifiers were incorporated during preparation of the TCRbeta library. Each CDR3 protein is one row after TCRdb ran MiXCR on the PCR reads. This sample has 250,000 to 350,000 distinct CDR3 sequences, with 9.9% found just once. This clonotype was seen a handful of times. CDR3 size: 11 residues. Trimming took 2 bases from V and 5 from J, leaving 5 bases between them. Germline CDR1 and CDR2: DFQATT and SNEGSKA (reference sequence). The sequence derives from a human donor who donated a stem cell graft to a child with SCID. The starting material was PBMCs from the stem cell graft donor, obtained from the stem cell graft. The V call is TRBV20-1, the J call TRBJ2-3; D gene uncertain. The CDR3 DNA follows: TGCAGTGCTAGACATGGAGATACGCAGTATTTT. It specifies CSARHGDTQYF.